These T cell receptor beta chains were read from a single sample in a study of cytomegalovirus exposure and HLA in healthy donors. Generated by immunoSEQ multiplex PCR, the TCRdb table keeps only in-frame clones and is missing some. The sample consists of approximately 220,000 clones, about 93% of them appearing once. Material: PBMCs. The receptors originated from a woman aged 18 to 35 in good health and CMV-seronegative. Each CDR3 is given with its conserved first and last residue. The order of the fields is clone size, V gene, D gene, J gene, CDR3 DNA, CDR3 protein. A D gene is named only where the DNA matches it firmly. A row's size may be missing; if present it is once, few, many or a size class.

-	TRBV27	-	TRBJ1-5	TGTGCCAGCAGTTCGCGGGGCACGAATCAGCCCCAGCATTTT	CASSSRGTNQPQHF
-	TRBV4-1	-	TRBJ1-2	TGCGCCAGCAGCCAAGACCCCCGAGGCTACTATGGCTACACCTTC	CASSQDPRGYYGYTF
-	TRBV5-1	TRBD2	TRBJ2-6	TGCGCCAGCAGCTTACCAATTAGCGGGTACGGGGCCAACGTCCTGACTTTC	CASSLPISGYGANVLTF
-	TRBV9	-	TRBJ1-2	TGTGCCAGCAGCTCTAGACGGAGGGGCCGCTACTATGGCTACACCTTC	CASSSRRRGRYYGYTF
-	TRBV18	-	TRBJ1-1	TGTGCCAGCTCACCAGGGCAGGGTGAAGCTTTCTTT	CASSPGQGEAFF
-	TRBV6-5	-	TRBJ2-1	TGTGCCAGCAGTTACTATCCGGGAGTGGAAGGCAATGAGCAGTTCTTC	CASSYYPGVEGNEQFF
-	TRBV19	TRBD2	TRBJ2-3	TGTGCCAGTAGCCGGACTAGCGGGAGGGCCACAGATACGCAGTATTTT	CASSRTSGRATDTQYF
once	TRBV25-1	-	TRBJ2-1	TGTGCCAGCAGTGGAGACAAGACAGCCGGCAATGAGCAGTTCTTC	CASSGDKTAGNEQFF
-	TRBV2	TRBD1	TRBJ2-7	TGTGCCAGCATACAGGGGGGCTACGAGCAGTACTTC	CASIQGGYEQYF
-	TRBV10-2	TRBD2	TRBJ2-7	TGCGCCAGCACTGGGGCTAGCGGGATTGAGCAGTACTTC	CASTGASGIEQYF
-	TRBV4-1	TRBD2	TRBJ2-7	TGCGCCAGCAGCCAAAGACTAGCGGGAGGGCCCGAGCAGTACTTC	CASSQRLAGGPEQYF
-	TRBV29-1	TRBD1	TRBJ1-1	TGCAGCGTCGACTTCGGACAGGGTACTGAAGCTTTCTTT	CSVDFGQGTEAFF
-	TRBV5-4	TRBD2	TRBJ2-2	TGTGCCAGCAGCCTGGGACTAGCGGGTACCGGGGAGCTGTTTTTT	CASSLGLAGTGELFF
-	TRBV7-9	TRBD1	TRBJ2-7	TGTGCCAGCAGCTTAGATCGAGGGACAGGTCCCTACGAGCAGTACTTC	CASSLDRGTGPYEQYF
few	TRBV6-4	-	TRBJ2-2	TGTGCCAGCAGTGACTCTTACAGGGACACCGGGGAGCTGTTTTTT	CASSDSYRDTGELFF
-	TRBV19	TRBD1	TRBJ1-5	TGTGCCAGTAGGCGGACAGGAAACAATCAGCCCCAGCATTTT	CASRRTGNNQPQHF
few	TRBV11-2	-	TRBJ1-2	TGTGCCAGCTCCCTCGGGGGGGCGAACTATGGCTACACCTTC	CASSLGGANYGYTF
-	TRBV5-5	TRBD1	TRBJ2-1	TGTGCCAGCCAAACAGGGGACAGGGATGAGCAGTTCTTC	CASQTGDRDEQFF
-	TRBV30	TRBD1	TRBJ1-1	TGTGCCTGGAATGACCAGGGGGATTTTGAAGCTTTCTTT	CAWNDQGDFEAFF
-	TRBV6-5	TRBD2	TRBJ2-7	TGTGCCAGCAGTTACGGGACTAGAGCCGACGAGCAGTACTTC	CASSYGTRADEQYF
-	TRBV6-5	-	TRBJ1-3	TGTGCCAGCACCCCAGGTCCAGGGTCTGGAAACACCATATATTTT	CASTPGPGSGNTIYF
-	TRBV25-1	-	TRBJ1-1	TGTGCCAGCAGGACCCTATCCCGAGGGGGCACTGAAGCTTTCTTT	CASRTLSRGGTEAFF
-	TRBV5-1	-	TRBJ2-7	TGCGCCAGCAGCTTGGGAAGCCCCTCGTTGAATTACGAGCAGTACTTC	CASSLGSPSLNYEQYF
-	TRBV5-1	-	TRBJ2-2	TGCGCCAGCAGCCTGAAAGGGGCCGGGGAGCTGTTTTTT	CASSLKGAGELFF
-	TRBV5-1	TRBD1	TRBJ1-6	TGCGCCAGCAGCTCACCCTCCCCAGACAGGGATAATTCACCCCTCCACTTT	CASSSPSPDRDNSPLHF
-	TRBV28	TRBD1	TRBJ1-5	TGTGCCAGCAGCGACACAGGGGCCCCAAATCAGCCCCAGCATTTT	CASSDTGAPNQPQHF
-	TRBV6-5	TRBD1	TRBJ2-7	TGTGCCAGCAGGCCCCAACAGGGGTCCTACGAGCAGTACTTC	CASRPQQGSYEQYF
-	TRBV9	-	TRBJ1-1	TGTGCCAGCAGCGTAGTCGACAGTGGGAACACTGAAGCTTTCTTT	CASSVVDSGNTEAFF